The next 2 T cell receptor beta chains were all read from a single sample in a study of T cell responses to AZD1222 COVID-19 vaccine. Here immunoSEQ multiplex PCR was the method, and the copy in TCRdb shows in-frame clones only, minus some. The data show 95,000 to 150,000 clones, roughly 90% seen once. The sequenced sample was peripheral blood, obtained on day 0 of AZD1222 vaccination. These receptors came from an adult in good health.

This clone has only a few counts. DNA for the CDR3: TGTGCCAGCAGTGAAAGTGTGGGTAGGGGGGCAAACACTGAAGCTTTCTTT. Translation: CASSESVGRGANTEAFF. J is TRBJ1-1 and V is TRBV6-1, with D possibly TRBD1 on 6 matching bases. Trimming took 2 bases from V and 2 from J, leaving 18 bases between them. The CDR3 totals 17 residues. The germline V gene has CDR1 MNHNS and CDR2 SASEGT.

V usage is TRBV27 and J usage is TRBJ2-7; no firm D call. V gave up 4 bases and J gave up 0 bases, with 7 bases separating them. The germline V gene encodes CDR1 MNHEY and CDR2 SMNVEV (reference sequence). CDR3 length equals 13 residues. The CDR3 bases are TGTGCCAGCAGTTCCTTGAGCTCCTACGAGCAGTACTTC. Translating it yields CASSSLSSYEQYF.